Listed here are 8 T cell receptor beta chains from one sample, sequenced in a study of T cell responses to AZD1222 COVID-19 vaccine. Generated by immunoSEQ multiplex PCR, the TCRdb table keeps only in-frame clones and is missing some. The sample holds around 120,000 clones, roughly 87% seen once. The sample in question was peripheral blood, obtained on day 0 of AZD1222 vaccination. These receptors were collected from an adult in good health.

The V call is TRBV3-1 (or the pseudogene TRBV3-2), the J call TRBJ2-7; no reliable D call. The CDR3 covers 11 residues. Trimming took 1 base from V and 4 from J, leaving 2 bases between them. The germline V gene has CDR1 LGHDT and CDR2 YNNKEL (reference sequence). CDR3 sequence: CASSQAYEQYF. CDR3 nucleotides: TGTGCCAGCAGCCAAGCATACGAGCAGTACTTC.

Only one count was recorded for this clone. The rearrangement links TRBV4-1 to TRBJ2-5; 10 bases agree with TRBD1. The CDR3 spans 13 residues. Trimming took 5 bases from V and 5 from J; bases not matched to a gene: 2. From germline, CDR1 is MGHRA and CDR2 YSYEKL. The CDR3 is CASSRTGGETQYF. The CDR3 nucleotides are TGCGCCAGCAGCAGGACAGGGGGGGAGACCCAGTACTTC.

This chain uses TRBV2 with TRBJ2-7; D possibly corresponds to TRBD1 (6 bases). The germline V gene has CDR1 SNHLY and CDR2 FYNNEI. The CDR3 is made up of 14 amino acids. Trimming stripped 3 bases from V and 3 bases from J, with 12 bases between. The CDR3 sequence: CASSEYQGNYEQYF. The CDR3 DNA reads as TGTGCCAGCAGTGAGTACCAGGGGAACTACGAGCAGTACTTC.

This rearrangement joins TRBV27 to TRBJ2-1; D is perhaps TRBD2 (6 bases). V lost 4 bases to trimming and J lost 4 bases, with 14 bases between them. The CDR3 is 15 residues long. Germline assignment: CDR1 MNHEY and CDR2 SMNVEV (reference sequence). The chain's CDR3 is CASSSLGGTYNEQFF. The DNA of the CDR3 is TGTGCCAGCAGTTCCCTGGGGGGAACATACAATGAGCAGTTCTTC.

The chain employs TRBV28 and TRBJ2-3, with a possible D match to TRBD1 (6 bases). This CDR3 has 14 amino acids. With 9 bases removed from V and 4 bases from J, the gap between germline ends came to 17 bases. Germline values: CDR1 MDHEN, CDR2 SYDVKM. As DNA, the CDR3 is TGTGCCAGTCAGATCCTTACAGGGTCAGATACGCAGTATTTT. It is translated as CASQILTGSDTQYF. Variable domain in full (rest from reference TRBV28 and TRBJ2-3): DVKVTQSSRYLVKRTGEKVFLECVQDMDHENMFWYRQDPGLGLRLIYFSYDVKMKEKGDIPEGYSVSREKKERFSLILESASTNQTSMYLCASQILTGSDTQYFGPGTRLTVL.

This clone rates as medium-sized. The gene calls are TRBV6-1 and TRBJ1-2, with D unclear. The germline V and J ends were trimmed by 2 bases and 5 bases, with 15 bases remaining between them. The CDR3 is made up of 15 amino acids. Germline V lookup: CDR1 MNHNS, CDR2 SASEGT. CDR3: CASSERPETGYGYTF. The CDR3 DNA reads TGTGCCAGCAGTGAAAGGCCCGAGACCGGGTATGGCTACACCTTC.

The rearrangement links TRBV29-1 to TRBJ1-2; D is unresolved. The CDR3 has 14 amino acids. Trimming took 2 bases from V and 1 from J, leaving 11 bases between them. CDR1 and CDR2 (germline): SQVTM, ANQGSEA. As DNA, the CDR3 is TGCAGCGTTGAACAGACGCTCTATAACTATGGCTACACCTTC. Translation: CSVEQTLYNYGYTF.

In the case of this clone: The germline gene is not matched at one end of the junction; a read error may be the cause. This chain connects TRBV7-7 to TRBJ2-7, with 7 nucleotides matching TRBD2. The CDR3 has 13 residues. Looked up from germline, CDR1 is SSHAT and CDR2 is FNYEAQ (reference sequence). The CDR3 DNA reads TGTGCTAGCAGCCTGCGGGAGAACTACGAGCAGTACTTC. Translation gives CASSLRENYEQYF.